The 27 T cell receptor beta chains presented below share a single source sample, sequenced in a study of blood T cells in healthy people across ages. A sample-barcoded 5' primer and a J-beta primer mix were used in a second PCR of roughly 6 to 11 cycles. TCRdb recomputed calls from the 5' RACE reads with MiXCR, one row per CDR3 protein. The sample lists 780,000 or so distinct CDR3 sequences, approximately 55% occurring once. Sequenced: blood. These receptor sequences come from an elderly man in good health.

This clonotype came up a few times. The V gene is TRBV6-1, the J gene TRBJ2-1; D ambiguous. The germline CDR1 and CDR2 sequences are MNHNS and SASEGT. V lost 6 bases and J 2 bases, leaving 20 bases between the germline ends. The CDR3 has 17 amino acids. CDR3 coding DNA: TGTGCCAGCAGCCCTCCCCTAGGCTTGATACCCTACAATGAGCAGTTCTTC. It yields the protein CASSPPLGLIPYNEQFF.

This CDR3 reads CATSDPGTGKKNEQFF. The DNA for the CDR3 is TGTGCCACCAGTGACCCCGGGACAGGTAAAAAGAATGAGCAGTTCTTC. This chain connects TRBV24-1 to TRBJ2-1; 8 bases are a match to TRBD1. The CDR3 has 16 amino acids. V gave up 4 bases and J gave up 7 bases; unmatched junction bases: 11. Germline CDR1 is KGHDR and CDR2 is SFDVKD.

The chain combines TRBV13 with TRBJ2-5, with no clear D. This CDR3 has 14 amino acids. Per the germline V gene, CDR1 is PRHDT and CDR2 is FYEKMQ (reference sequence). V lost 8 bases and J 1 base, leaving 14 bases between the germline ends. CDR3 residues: CASGPRNSQETQYF. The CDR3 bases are TGTGCCAGCGGCCCAAGAAACAGCCAAGAGACCCAGTACTTC.

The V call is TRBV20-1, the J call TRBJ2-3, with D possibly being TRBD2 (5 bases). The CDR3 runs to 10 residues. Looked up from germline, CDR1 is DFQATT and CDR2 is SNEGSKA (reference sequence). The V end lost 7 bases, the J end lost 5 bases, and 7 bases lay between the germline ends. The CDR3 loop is CSGRGDTQYF. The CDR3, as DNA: TGCAGTGGTCGGGGAGATACGCAGTATTTT.

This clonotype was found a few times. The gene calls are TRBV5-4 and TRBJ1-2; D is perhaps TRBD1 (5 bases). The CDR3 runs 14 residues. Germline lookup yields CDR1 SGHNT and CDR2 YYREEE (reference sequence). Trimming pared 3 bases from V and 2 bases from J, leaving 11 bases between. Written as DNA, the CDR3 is TGTGCCAGCAGCTCTTCCGGGACGAACTATGGCTACACCTTC. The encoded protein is CASSSSGTNYGYTF.

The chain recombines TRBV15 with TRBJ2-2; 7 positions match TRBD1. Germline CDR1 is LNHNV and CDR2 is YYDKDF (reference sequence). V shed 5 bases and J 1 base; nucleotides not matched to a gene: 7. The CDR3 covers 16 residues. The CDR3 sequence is CATSRGDRVNTGELFF. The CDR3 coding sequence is TGTGCCACCAGCCGAGGTGACAGGGTGAACACCGGGGAGCTGTTTTTT.

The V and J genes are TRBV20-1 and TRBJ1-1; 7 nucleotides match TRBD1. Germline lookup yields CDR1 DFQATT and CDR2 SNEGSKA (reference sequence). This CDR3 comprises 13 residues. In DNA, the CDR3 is TGCAGCGCAGGGGGAGGACCCGGCACTGAAGCTTTCTTT. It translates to CSAGGGPGTEAFF.

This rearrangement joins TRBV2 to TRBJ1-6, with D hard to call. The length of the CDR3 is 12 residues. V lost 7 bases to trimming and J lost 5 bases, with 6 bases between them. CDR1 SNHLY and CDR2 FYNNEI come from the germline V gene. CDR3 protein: CASNTDNSPLHF. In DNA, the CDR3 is TGTGCCAGCAACACCGATAATTCACCCCTCCACTTT.

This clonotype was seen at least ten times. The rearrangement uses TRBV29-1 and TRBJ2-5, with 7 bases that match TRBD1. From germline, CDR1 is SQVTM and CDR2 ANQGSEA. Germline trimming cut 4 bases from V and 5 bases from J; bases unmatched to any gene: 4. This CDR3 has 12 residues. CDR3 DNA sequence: TGCAGCGTTGTGACAGGGAGTGAGACCCAGTACTTC. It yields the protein CSVVTGSETQYF.

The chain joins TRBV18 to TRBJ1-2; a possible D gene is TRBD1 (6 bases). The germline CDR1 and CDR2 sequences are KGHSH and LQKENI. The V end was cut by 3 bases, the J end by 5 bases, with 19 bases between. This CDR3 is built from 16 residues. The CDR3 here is CASSPLIGRGVYGYTF. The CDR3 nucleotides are TGTGCCAGCTCACCTCTGATTGGCAGGGGTGTATATGGCTACACCTTC.

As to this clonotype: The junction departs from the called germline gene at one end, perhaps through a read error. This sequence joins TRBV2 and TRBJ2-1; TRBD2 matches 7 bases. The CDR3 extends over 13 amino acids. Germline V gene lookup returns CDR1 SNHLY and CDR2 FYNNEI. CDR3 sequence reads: CAIPLARYNGQFF. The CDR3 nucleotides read TGTGCCATTCCACTAGCGCGCTACAATGGGCAGTTCTTC. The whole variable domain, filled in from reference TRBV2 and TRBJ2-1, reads EPEVTQTPSHQVTQMGQEVILRCVPISNHLYFYWYRQILGQKVEFLVSFYNNEISEKSEIFDDQFSVERPDGSNFTLKIRSTKLEDSAMYFCAIPLARYNGQFFGPGTRLTVL.

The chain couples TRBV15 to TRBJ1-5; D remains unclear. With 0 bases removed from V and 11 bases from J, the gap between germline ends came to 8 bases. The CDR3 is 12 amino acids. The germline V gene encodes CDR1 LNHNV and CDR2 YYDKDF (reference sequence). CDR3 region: CATSREIGAQHF. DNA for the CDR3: TGTGCCACCAGCAGAGAGATTGGGGCCCAGCATTTT.

The DNA for the CDR3 is TGCGCCAGCAGCCAAGAAACTGCGGGGTGGCCACGGCAGTACTTC. Translated: CASSQETAGWPRQYF. This chain joins TRBV4-1 and TRBJ2-5; possible D gene TRBD2, 6 bases. Trimming shortened V by 0 bases and J by 11 bases, and 19 bases separated the two germline ends. Germline V gives CDR1 MGHRA, CDR2 YSYEKL. The CDR3 contains 15 residues.

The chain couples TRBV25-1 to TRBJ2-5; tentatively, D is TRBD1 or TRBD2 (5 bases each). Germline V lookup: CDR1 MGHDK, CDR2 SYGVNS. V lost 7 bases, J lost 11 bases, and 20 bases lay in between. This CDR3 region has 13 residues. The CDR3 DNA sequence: TGTGCCAGCACCAAAGGGGCAGGGACGGAGCAGTACTTC. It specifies CASTKGAGTEQYF. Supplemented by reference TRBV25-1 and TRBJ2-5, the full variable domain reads EADIYQTPRYLVIGTGKKITLECSQTMGHDKMYWYQQDPGMELHLIHYSYGVNSTEKGDLSSESTVSRIRTEHFPLTLESARPSHTSQYLCASTKGAGTEQYFGPGTRLLVL.

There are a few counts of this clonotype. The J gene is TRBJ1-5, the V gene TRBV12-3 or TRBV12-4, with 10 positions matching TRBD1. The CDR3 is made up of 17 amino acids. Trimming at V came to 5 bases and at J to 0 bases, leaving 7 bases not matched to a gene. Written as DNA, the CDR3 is TGTGCCAGCAGTCAGGGGACAGGGGCATATAGCAATCAGCCCCAGCATTTT. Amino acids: CASSQGTGAYSNQPQHF.

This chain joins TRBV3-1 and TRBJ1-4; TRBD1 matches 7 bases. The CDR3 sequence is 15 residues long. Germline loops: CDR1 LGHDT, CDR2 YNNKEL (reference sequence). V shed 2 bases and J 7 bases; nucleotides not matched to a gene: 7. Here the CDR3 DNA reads TGTGCCAGCAGCCAAAGGGGGCAGGGCTCTGAAAAACTGTTTTTT. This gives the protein CASSQRGQGSEKLFF.

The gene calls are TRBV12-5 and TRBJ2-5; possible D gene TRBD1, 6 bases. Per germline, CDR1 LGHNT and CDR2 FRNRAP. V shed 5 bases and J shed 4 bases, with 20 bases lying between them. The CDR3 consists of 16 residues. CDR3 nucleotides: TGTGCTAGTGGTCCGGTTTTGGGGGCATGGGGAGAGACCCAGTACTTC. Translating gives CASGPVLGAWGETQYF.

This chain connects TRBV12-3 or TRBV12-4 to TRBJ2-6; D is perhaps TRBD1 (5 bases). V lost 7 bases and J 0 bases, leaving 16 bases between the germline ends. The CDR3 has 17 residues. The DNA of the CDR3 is TGTGCCAGCAACCCAGACAGTTTAGACTCTGGGGCCAACGTCCTGACTTTC. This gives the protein CASNPDSLDSGANVLTF.

In DNA form, the CDR3 reads TGCAGCGTTGTTTTGTCCTACAATGAGCAGTTCTTC. Translation: CSVVLSYNEQFF. The chain carries TRBV29-1 and TRBJ2-1, with D unclear. Germline V gene sequence: CDR1 SQVTM, CDR2 ANQGSEA. The CDR3 length is 12 residues. Trimming stripped 4 bases from V and 1 base from J, with 5 bases between.

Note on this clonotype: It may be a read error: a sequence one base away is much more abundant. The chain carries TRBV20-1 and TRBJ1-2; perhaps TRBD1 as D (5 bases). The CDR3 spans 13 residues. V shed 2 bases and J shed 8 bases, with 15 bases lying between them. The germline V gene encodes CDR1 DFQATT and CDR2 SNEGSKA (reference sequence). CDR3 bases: TGCAGTGCTAGACGAGGGGCAGGGCTCGGCTACACCTTC. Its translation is CSARRGAGLGYTF.

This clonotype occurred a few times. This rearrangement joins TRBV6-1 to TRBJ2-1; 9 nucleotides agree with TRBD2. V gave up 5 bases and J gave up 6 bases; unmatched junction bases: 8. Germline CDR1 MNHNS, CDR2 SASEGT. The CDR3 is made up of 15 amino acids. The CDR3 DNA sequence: TGTGCCAGCAGTAGACTAGCGGCAATGATCAATGAGCAGTTCTTC. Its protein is CASSRLAAMINEQFF.

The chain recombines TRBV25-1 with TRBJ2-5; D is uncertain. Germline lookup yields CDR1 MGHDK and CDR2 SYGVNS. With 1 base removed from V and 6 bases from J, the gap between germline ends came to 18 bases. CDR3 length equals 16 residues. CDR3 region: CASSESRTPLGKTQYF. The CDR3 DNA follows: TGTGCCAGCAGTGAATCACGGACGCCATTGGGGAAGACCCAGTACTTC.

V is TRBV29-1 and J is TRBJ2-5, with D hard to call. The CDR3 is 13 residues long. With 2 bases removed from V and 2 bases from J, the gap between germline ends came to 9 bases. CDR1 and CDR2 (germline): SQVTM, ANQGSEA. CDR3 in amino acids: CSVERAAQETQYF. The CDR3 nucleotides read TGCAGCGTTGAACGAGCAGCACAAGAGACCCAGTACTTC. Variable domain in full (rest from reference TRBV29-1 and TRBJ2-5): SAVISQKPSRDICQRGTSLTIQCQVDSQVTMMFWYRQQPGQSLTLIATANQGSEATYESGFVIDKFPISRPNLTFSTLTVSNMSPEDSSIYLCSVERAAQETQYFGPGTRLLVL.

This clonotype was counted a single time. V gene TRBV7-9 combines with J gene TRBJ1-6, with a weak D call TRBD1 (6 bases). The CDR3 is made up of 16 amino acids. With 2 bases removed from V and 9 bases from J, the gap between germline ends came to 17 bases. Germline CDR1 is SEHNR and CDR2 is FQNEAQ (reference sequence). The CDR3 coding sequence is TGTGCCAGCAGCTTAAGGGGGTCACGGGGGGTTTCACCCCTCCACTTT. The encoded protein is CASSLRGSRGVSPLHF.

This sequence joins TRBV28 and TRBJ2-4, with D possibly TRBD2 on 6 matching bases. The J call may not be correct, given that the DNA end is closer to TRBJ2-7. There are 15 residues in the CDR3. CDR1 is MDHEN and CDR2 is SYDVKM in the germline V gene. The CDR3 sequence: CASGDFSSSFHEQYF. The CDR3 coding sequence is TGTGCCAGCGGGGACTTTTCCTCGAGCTTCCACGAGCAGTACTTC.

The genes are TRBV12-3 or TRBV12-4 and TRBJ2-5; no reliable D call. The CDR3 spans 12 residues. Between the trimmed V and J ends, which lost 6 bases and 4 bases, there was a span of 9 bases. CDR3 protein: CASSSWSETQYF. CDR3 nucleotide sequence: TGTGCCAGCAGCAGTTGGTCAGAGACCCAGTACTTC.

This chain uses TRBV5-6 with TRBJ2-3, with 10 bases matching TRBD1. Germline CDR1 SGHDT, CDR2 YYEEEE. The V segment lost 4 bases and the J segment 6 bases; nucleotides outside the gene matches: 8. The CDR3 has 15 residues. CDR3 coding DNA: TGTGCCAGCAGCCCGCAGACAGGGGGCCGGGATACGCAGTATTTT. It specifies CASSPQTGGRDTQYF.